These 25 T cell receptor beta chains were sequenced from one sample in a study of radiation and T cells in renal cell carcinoma. The assay was immunoSEQ multiplex PCR, and TCRdb's table has in-frame clones only and misses some. Of 150,000 to 200,000 clones in the sample, about 87% were seen once. Time point: blood 4 weeks post-SBRT, at nephrectomy. Noted treatment: 15 Gy SBRT to primary tumor, nephrectomy 4 weeks later. The input for sequencing was blood, taken from a patient whose treatment included radiotherapy and nephrectomy. The receptors originated from a woman between 50 and 59 years old with renal cell carcinoma.

The V call is TRBV5-8, the J call TRBJ2-7, with 9 bases that match TRBD1. V lost 7 bases to trimming and J lost 0 bases; unmatched junction nucleotides: 17. The V gene's germline CDR1 is SGHTS and CDR2 YDEGEE. This CDR3 is built from 18 residues. The CDR3 nucleotides are TGTGCCAGCGCCGGTGACCGGGACAGGGTAATACCCTCCTACGAGCAGTACTTC. Protein product: CASAGDRDRVIPSYEQYF.

This clone was seen once. V usage is TRBV10-3 and J usage is TRBJ1-3; 10 bases are a match to TRBD1. The CDR3 loop spans 16 amino acids. V was pared by 3 bases and J by 2 bases, with 4 bases of the junction left unmatched. Germline values: CDR1 ENHRY, CDR2 SYGVKD. The CDR3 spells CAISDPGQGAGNTIYF. The CDR3 coding sequence is TGTGCCATCAGTGACCCCGGACAGGGGGCTGGAAACACCATATATTTT.

This clone has more than one count but fewer than ten. J is TRBJ1-5 and V is TRBV30; 7 bases are a match to TRBD1. Germline trimming cut 1 base from V and 1 base from J; bases unmatched to any gene: 4. The germline V gene has CDR1 GTSNPN and CDR2 SVGIG (reference sequence). CDR3 length: 15 residues. CDR3 DNA sequence: TGTGCCTGGAGTGGACAGGGTAGGAGCAATCAGCCCCAGCATTTT. It specifies CAWSGQGRSNQPQHF.

The chain employs TRBV15 and TRBJ1-1; a possible D gene is TRBD1 (5 bases). Germline CDR1 LNHNV, CDR2 YYDKDF (reference sequence). The length of the CDR3 is 15 residues. V was shortened by 0 bases and J by 3 bases, with 11 bases between the two germline ends. CDR3 bases: TGTGCCACCAGCAGAGATCCAGGGTTGGACACTGAAGCTTTCTTT. This gives the protein CATSRDPGLDTEAFF.

This clone has only a few counts. The V gene is TRBV7-2, the J gene TRBJ1-2; no definite D call. Trimming took 6 bases from V and 1 from J, leaving 9 bases between them. Germline lookup yields CDR1 SGHTA and CDR2 FQGNSA. The CDR3 is 13 residues long. CDR3 amino acids: CASRPTHNYGYTF. CDR3 nucleotide sequence: TGTGCCAGCAGACCGACACATAACTATGGCTACACCTTC.

The V call is TRBV6-6, the J call TRBJ1-1; D may be TRBD1 (6 bases). The ends were cut back, 6 bases at V and 1 base at J, with 15 bases in the middle. This CDR3 contains 15 residues. The germline V gene has CDR1 MNHNY and CDR2 SVGAGI (reference sequence). CDR3 nucleotide sequence: TGTGCCAGCAGGACCACCGGGACACCGAACACTGAAGCTTTCTTT. Translated: CASRTTGTPNTEAFF.

The J gene is TRBJ1-5, the V gene TRBV30, with D unresolved. This CDR3 contains 13 residues. From germline, CDR1 is GTSNPN and CDR2 SVGIG (reference sequence). V was shortened by 0 bases and J by 2 bases, with 5 bases between the two germline ends. CDR3 DNA: TGTGCCTGGAGTGTGGGCGGCAATCAGCCCCAGCATTTT. It encodes CAWSVGGNQPQHF.

CDR3 protein: CASSSRTADNTEAFF. The CDR3 region has the DNA TGTGCCAGCAGCTCCCGGACAGCGGATAACACTGAAGCTTTCTTT. The chain has TRBV7-9 and TRBJ1-1; D may be TRBD1 (6 bases). The germline CDR1 and CDR2 sequences are SEHNR and FQNEAQ (reference sequence). Trimming removed 4 bases from V and 2 bases from J, with 14 bases in between. CDR3 length: 15 residues.

The V and J genes are TRBV5-1 and TRBJ2-2; 8 bases agree with TRBD1. V gave up 6 bases and J gave up 5 bases; unmatched junction bases: 6. This CDR3 contains 14 residues. Germline CDR1 SGHRS, CDR2 YFSETQ. CDR3 nucleotide sequence: TGCGCCAGCAAATCAGGGGGCGGTACCGGGGAGCTGTTTTTT. Its protein product is CASKSGGGTGELFF.

The J gene is TRBJ1-4, the V gene TRBV5-8; D possibly corresponds to TRBD1 (6 bases). The CDR3 loop spans 17 amino acids. The V end lost 4 bases, the J end lost 0 bases, and 16 bases lay between the germline ends. The germline gives CDR1 SGHTS, CDR2 YDEGEE. CDR3 amino acids: CASSLTLQGATNEKLFF. CDR3 DNA: TGTGCCAGCAGCCTCACCTTACAGGGAGCAACTAATGAAAAACTGTTTTTT.

The J gene is TRBJ2-2, the V gene TRBV2, with 8 bases identical to TRBD1. The CDR3 length is 14 residues. The germline CDR1 and CDR2 sequences are SNHLY and FYNNEI. With V trimmed by 7 bases and J by 1 base, 2 bases remained unmatched. As DNA, the CDR3 is TGTGCCAGCACCGGGACAGGGAACACCGGGGAGCTGTTTTTT. This codes for CASTGTGNTGELFF.

This chain joins TRBV7-9 and TRBJ1-2; no reliable D call. The V and J ends lost 5 bases and 3 bases respectively, with 13 bases between them. Germline V gene lookup returns CDR1 SEHNR and CDR2 FQNEAQ (reference sequence). This CDR3 region has 14 residues. CDR3 sequence reads: CASSPGSWDYGYTF. The CDR3 bases are TGTGCCAGCAGCCCGGGGTCCTGGGACTATGGCTACACCTTC.

The rearrangement joins TRBV5-4 to TRBJ2-1; 7 nucleotides align to TRBD2. There are 16 residues in the CDR3. CDR1 and CDR2 from the germline V gene are SGHNT and YYREEE (reference sequence). Trimming took 0 bases from V and 3 from J; bases not matched to a gene: 6. CDR3 region: CASSLAAGVVYNEQFF. The CDR3, as DNA: TGTGCCAGCAGCTTGGCGGCGGGGGTGGTCTACAATGAGCAGTTCTTC. Full variable domain (remainder filled in from reference TRBV5-4 and TRBJ2-1): ETGVTQSPTHLIKTRGQQVTLRCSSQSGHNTVSWYQQALGQGPQFIFQYYREEENGRGNFPPRFSGLQFPNYSSELNVNALELDDSALYLCASSLAAGVVYNEQFFGPGTRLTVL.

The CDR3 spells CASRLGQSNGYTF. For the CDR3, the DNA is TGTGCCAGCAGGCTAGGACAGAGCAATGGCTACACCTTC. The chain couples TRBV7-3 to TRBJ1-2, with D possibly being TRBD1 (6 bases). This CDR3 spans 13 amino acids. The germline V gene has CDR1 SGHTA and CDR2 FQGTGA. Trimming took 6 bases from V and 6 from J, leaving 14 bases between them.

The rearrangement joins TRBV5-6 to TRBJ1-2; the D is unclear. V gave up 6 bases and J gave up 3 bases, with 12 bases separating them. The CDR3 runs to 13 residues. Germline CDR1 reads SGHDT; CDR2 reads YYEEEE. The DNA of the CDR3 is TGTGCCAGCAATCTCCCGGGTTACTATGGCTACACCTTC. It translates to CASNLPGYYGYTF.

The chain couples TRBV20-1 to TRBJ1-2; D gene unclear. The V and J ends lost 3 bases and 8 bases respectively, with 10 bases between them. This CDR3 region has 11 residues. CDR1 is DFQATT and CDR2 is SNEGSKA in the germline V gene (reference sequence). The CDR3 here is CSASPTGGYTF. The DNA of the CDR3 is TGCAGTGCTAGCCCGACGGGGGGCTACACCTTC.

The rearrangement uses TRBV5-1 and TRBJ2-3; D ambiguous. Trimming took 0 bases from V and 2 from J, leaving 10 bases between them. The CDR3 loop spans 15 amino acids. In germline, CDR1 is SGHRS, CDR2 YFSETQ. The CDR3 reads CASSLDGIDTDTQYF. Here the CDR3 DNA reads TGCGCCAGCAGCTTGGATGGCATAGACACAGATACGCAGTATTTT.

The V gene is TRBV2, the J gene TRBJ1-2; D not resolved. The V end was cut by 7 bases, the J end by 5 bases, with 14 bases between. The CDR3 is 13 amino acids. Germline V gives CDR1 SNHLY, CDR2 FYNNEI. The CDR3 sequence: CASKVPENYGYTF. The CDR3 DNA sequence: TGTGCCAGCAAAGTTCCTGAAAATTATGGCTACACCTTC. Variable domain in full (rest from reference TRBV2 and TRBJ1-2): EPEVTQTPSHQVTQMGQEVILRCVPISNHLYFYWYRQILGQKVEFLVSFYNNEISEKSEIFDDQFSVERPDGSNFTLKIRSTKLEDSAMYFCASKVPENYGYTFGSGTRLTVV.

This chain connects TRBV7-6 to TRBJ1-1, with a possible D match to TRBD1 (6 bases). Trimming pared 2 bases from V and 11 bases from J, leaving 18 bases between. Germline CDR1 and CDR2: SGHVS and FNYEAQ. The CDR3 has 14 residues. DNA of the CDR3: TGTGCCAGCAGCTTACTTCGCCACAGGGAATTTGCTTTCTTT. It specifies CASSLLRHREFAFF.

The chain employs TRBV30 and TRBJ1-1; maybe TRBD1 (5 bases). V lost 1 base to trimming and J lost 10 bases, with 13 bases between them. CDR3 size: 12 residues. The germline V gene has CDR1 GTSNPN and CDR2 SVGIG (reference sequence). The CDR3 here is CAWSDPGESAFF. As DNA, the CDR3 is TGTGCCTGGAGTGACCCGGGGGAGTCAGCTTTCTTT.

In DNA form, the CDR3 reads TGCAGCGTCAAAATGGATACGCAGTATTTT. It is translated as CSVKMDTQYF. V and J are TRBV29-1 and TRBJ2-3; D is undetermined. The V end was cut by 6 bases, the J end by 6 bases, with 7 bases between. Germline V gene data show CDR1 as SQVTM and CDR2 as ANQGSEA. The CDR3 runs 10 residues.

This chain connects TRBV20-1 to TRBJ2-5; D perhaps matches TRBD2 (5 bases). The V gene lost 3 bases and the J gene lost 13 bases, with 12 bases spanning the gap. Germline V gene lookup returns CDR1 DFQATT and CDR2 SNEGSKA (reference sequence). The CDR3 is 10 residues long. The CDR3 region has the DNA TGCAGTGCTAGGGCACGGGATGCGTACTTC. This encodes CSARARDAYF.

The genes are TRBV19 and TRBJ1-3; a possible D gene is TRBD1 (6 bases). V was clipped by 5 bases and J by 0 bases, with 11 bases between them. CDR1 and CDR2 (germline): LNHDA, SQIVND (reference sequence). The CDR3 has 15 amino acids. CDR3 sequence (DNA): TGTGCCAGTAGTGAGACAGGTAGCTCTGGAAACACCATATATTTT. Amino acid sequence: CASSETGSSGNTIYF.

The chain joins TRBV7-8 to TRBJ1-6; 7 bases are shared with TRBD1. Losses at the gene ends were 9 bases for V and 10 bases for J; bases not matched to a gene: 12. The CDR3 consists of 14 residues. The germline CDR1 and CDR2 sequences are SGHVS and FQNEAQ. Written as DNA, the CDR3 is TGTGCCAGTTCTCAGGGGGGATCGGAATCACCCCTCCACTTT. Protein: CASSQGGSESPLHF.

The V and J genes are TRBV7-2 and TRBJ1-1; D gene ambiguous. CDR3 size: 14 residues. V gave up 5 bases and J gave up 2 bases, with 12 bases separating them. CDR1 and CDR2 (germline): SGHTA, FQGNSA. The CDR3 nucleotides read TGTGCCAGCAGCCGCAGTTGGGGTAACACTGAAGCTTTCTTT. It specifies CASSRSWGNTEAFF.